This T cell receptor beta chain was recorded in a study of T cell repertoires in cytomegalovirus infection. Whole-study context: Carrying CMV and the relevant HLA type showed in public TCR beta signatures. Study results and caveats: The response measured ex vivo was dominated by TCR beta clonotypes (HLA-C-restricted and CMV-specific).

In TCRdb, the reads were re-called with MiXCR into one record per CDR3 protein. The data show hundreds of thousands of distinct CDR3 sequences, with approximately 40% seen just once and about 39% held by the top ten. The CDR3 runs 15 residues. V gave up 3 bases and J gave up 5 bases, with 16 bases separating them. The germline V gene has CDR1 MDHEN and CDR2 SYDVKM. Details on this clonotype: What it binds is unknown.

The sample here was cultured PBMCs, taken from culture after CMV antigen stimulation. This clonotype was sampled from a human donor in good health (CMV status not recorded). Some clones in this sample may be carry-over from other donors' samples. The rearrangement links TRBV28 to TRBJ2-5; unclear D gene. The CDR3 nucleotides are TGTGCCAGCAGTTTTCTATCGCGACCTGTGGAGACCCAGTACTTC. This codes for CASSFLSRPVETQYF.